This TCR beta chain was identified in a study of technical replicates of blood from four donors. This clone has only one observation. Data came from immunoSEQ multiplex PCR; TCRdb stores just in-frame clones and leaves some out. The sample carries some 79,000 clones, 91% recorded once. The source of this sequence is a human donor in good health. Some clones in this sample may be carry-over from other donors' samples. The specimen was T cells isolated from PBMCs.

The CDR3 loop reads CASSQDLGGYNEKLFF. As DNA, the CDR3 is TGCGCCAGCAGCCAAGATCTAGGCGGGTATAATGAAAAACTGTTTTTT. V is TRBV4-3 and J is TRBJ1-4; D not certain. The CDR3 is 16 residues long. The V and J ends lost 0 bases and 4 bases respectively, with 12 bases between them. Germline V lookup: CDR1 LGHNA, CDR2 YSLEER.